The 30 T cell receptor beta chains below come from one sample, sequenced in a study of T cell responses to AZD1222 COVID-19 vaccine. The method was immunoSEQ multiplex PCR; TCRdb's version includes in-frame clones alone and lacks a portion of them. The sample holds about 140,000 clones; around 89% are singletons and the top ten take 2.5% to 3.5%. The material was peripheral blood, obtained on day 0 of AZD1222 vaccination. The source of these receptors is an adult in good health.

The chain uses TRBV7-2 and TRBJ1-2; D not certain. The CDR3 extends over 14 amino acids. Per germline, CDR1 SGHTA and CDR2 FQGNSA. The germline V and J ends were trimmed by 3 bases and 8 bases, with 16 bases remaining between them. The CDR3 DNA sequence: TGTGCCAGCAGCTTGACCAGGCCCGCTGGGGGCTACACCTTC. Residues: CASSLTRPAGGYTF.

The chain has TRBV5-5 and TRBJ1-4; the D gene is possibly TRBD1 (6 bases). The CDR3 has 14 residues. The germline V gene encodes CDR1 SGHKS and CDR2 YYEKEE (reference sequence). V gave up 0 bases and J gave up 4 bases, with 7 bases separating them. The CDR3 loop is CASSLGTVNEKLFF. CDR3 DNA sequence: TGTGCCAGCAGCTTGGGGACAGTTAATGAAAAACTGTTTTTT.

The rearrangement uses TRBV7-8 and TRBJ2-2, with 8 nucleotides matching TRBD2. The germline V gene has CDR1 SGHVS and CDR2 FQNEAQ. V lost 6 bases to trimming and J lost 2 bases; unmatched junction nucleotides: 11. The CDR3 runs to 17 residues. CDR3 coding DNA: TGTGCCAGCAGTCGGACTATTAGCGGGATTAACACCGGGGAGCTGTTTTTT. This codes for CASSRTISGINTGELFF.

The gene calls are TRBV7-9 and TRBJ2-3, with 10 bases lining up with TRBD2. Trimming cost V 0 bases and J 3 bases; bases outside gene matches: 6. The CDR3 covers 17 residues. Looked up from germline, CDR1 is SEHNR and CDR2 is FQNEAQ (reference sequence). CDR3 loop: CASSLAPSGGITDTQYF. The CDR3 DNA follows: TGTGCCAGCAGCTTAGCACCTAGCGGGGGTATTACAGATACGCAGTATTTT.

This sequence joins TRBV7-6 and TRBJ1-1, with 7 bases aligning to TRBD1. The CDR3 is 13 amino acids. With 6 bases clipped from V and 3 bases from J, the junction kept 4 bases outside the gene matches. Germline-derived CDR1 and CDR2 are SGHVS and FNYEAQ. CDR3 nucleotides: TGTGCCAGCAGTTTACAGGGGCACACTGAAGCTTTCTTT. It specifies CASSLQGHTEAFF.

This clone was found once. V and J are TRBV7-9 and TRBJ2-1; D perhaps matches TRBD2 (6 bases). Trimming pared 2 bases from V and 4 bases from J, leaving 12 bases between. CDR1 and CDR2 from the germline V gene are SEHNR and FQNEAQ (reference sequence). This CDR3 is built from 15 residues. Here the CDR3 DNA reads TGTGCCAGCAGCTTATGGGGTCTAGCGTACAATGAGCAGTTCTTC. Translating it yields CASSLWGLAYNEQFF.

This sequence joins TRBV7-2 and TRBJ1-5, with 7 bases that match TRBD1. Germline V gene data show CDR1 as SGHTA and CDR2 as FQGNSA. Trimming cost V 1 base and J 4 bases; bases outside gene matches: 7. The CDR3 loop spans 16 amino acids. CDR3 residues: CASSLGSQGGNQPQHF. The CDR3 DNA is TGTGCCAGCAGCTTAGGTTCGCAGGGGGGGAATCAGCCCCAGCATTTT.

The chain has TRBV24-1 and TRBJ2-6; 7 nucleotides match TRBD1. The CDR3 has 19 amino acids. From germline, CDR1 is KGHDR and CDR2 SFDVKD. V lost 3 bases to trimming and J lost 0 bases; unmatched junction nucleotides: 10. CDR3 DNA sequence: TGTGCCACCAGTGATCCCCGACAGGGACCGAGCTCTGGGGCCAACGTCCTGACTTTC. This codes for CATSDPRQGPSSGANVLTF.

The V call is TRBV7-9, the J call TRBJ1-3; no firm D call. Germline values: CDR1 SEHNR, CDR2 FQNEAQ (reference sequence). This CDR3 has 17 amino acids. Trimming took 2 bases from V and 4 from J, leaving 18 bases between them. CDR3 region: CASSLRSQRAYGNTIYF. CDR3 bases: TGTGCCAGCAGCTTAAGATCGCAGAGGGCTTACGGAAACACCATATATTTT.

The chain is built from TRBV29-1 and TRBJ2-7; D remains unclear. CDR1 is SQVTM, CDR2 ANQGSEA, per germline. The length of the CDR3 is 12 residues. Between the trimmed V and J ends, which lost 0 bases and 4 bases, there was a span of 7 bases. CDR3 sequence reads: CSVEDVQYEQYF. In DNA, the CDR3 is TGCAGCGTTGAAGATGTCCAGTACGAGCAGTACTTC.

CDR3 DNA: TGCGCCAGCAGGGTGTCTGGGGCGAACACTGAAGCTTTCTTT. It encodes CASRVSGANTEAFF. The chain links TRBV5-1 to TRBJ1-1; D is possibly TRBD1 (5 bases). Germline V gene data show CDR1 as SGHRS and CDR2 as YFSETQ. The CDR3 spans 14 residues. The V end was cut by 5 bases, the J end by 1 base, with 12 bases between.

In this sample, this clone turned up a few times. The chain couples TRBV20-1 to TRBJ2-1, with D uncertain. V was pared by 5 bases and J by 4 bases, with 6 bases between. This CDR3 region has 11 residues. Germline values: CDR1 DFQATT, CDR2 SNEGSKA (reference sequence). The CDR3 sequence is CSALLYNEQFF. As DNA, the CDR3 is TGCAGTGCTCTGCTTTACAATGAGCAGTTCTTC.

This clone was seen a few times. The rearrangement uses TRBV28 and TRBJ1-2; TRBD1 is a possible D gene (5 bases). The CDR3 is made up of 13 amino acids. CDR1 is MDHEN and CDR2 is SYDVKM in the germline V gene. Trimming shortened V by 5 bases and J by 5 bases, and 12 bases separated the two germline ends. CDR3 sequence: CASSPPGGYGYTF. Here the CDR3 DNA reads TGTGCCAGCAGTCCCCCGGGGGGGTATGGCTACACCTTC.

The chain is built from TRBV9 and TRBJ1-4, with a possible D match to TRBD1 (5 bases). The CDR3 sequence is 17 residues long. Deletions cut 3 bases from V and 8 bases from J, with 23 bases between. Per the germline V gene, CDR1 is SGDLS and CDR2 is YYNGEE. The CDR3 region is CASSAPPGEGEREKLFF. CDR3 nucleotide sequence: TGTGCCAGCAGCGCACCTCCCGGGGAAGGGGAACGGGAAAAACTGTTTTTT.

This rearrangement joins TRBV19 to TRBJ2-2, with 8 bases that match TRBD2. This CDR3 has 15 residues. The germline V gene has CDR1 LNHDA and CDR2 SQIVND (reference sequence). After removal of 1 base from V and 4 bases from J, the junction contained 2 bases not matched to a gene. CDR3 nucleotides: TGTGCCAGTAGTATAGCGGGAGGGAGCACCGGGGAGCTGTTTTTT. Its translation is CASSIAGGSTGELFF.

This chain uses TRBV28 with TRBJ1-1, with D unclear. The CDR3 is 15 amino acids. The V gene lost 4 bases and the J gene lost 1 base, with 13 bases spanning the gap. Germline values: CDR1 MDHEN, CDR2 SYDVKM. The CDR3 loop is CASSYLMEGNTEAFF. The CDR3 region has the DNA TGTGCCAGCAGTTACCTAATGGAAGGGAACACTGAAGCTTTCTTT.

The genes are TRBV27 and TRBJ2-1; the D is unclear. Germline V gives CDR1 MNHEY, CDR2 SMNVEV (reference sequence). The CDR3 sequence is 13 residues long. V gave up 2 bases and J gave up 7 bases, with 9 bases separating them. The CDR3 loop reads CASSLGRRNEQFF. The CDR3, as DNA: TGTGCCAGCAGTTTAGGTCGGCGGAATGAGCAGTTCTTC.

The V call is TRBV6-4, the J call TRBJ2-3; either TRBD1 or TRBD2 may supply D (5 bases each). V was trimmed by 4 bases and J by 1 base, leaving 12 bases between them. This CDR3 is 15 amino acids long. The germline V gene encodes CDR1 MRHNA and CDR2 SNTAGT. The CDR3, as DNA: TGTGCCAGCAGTGTTGGGGGAAAGGGCACAGATACGCAGTATTTT. Translated, it gives CASSVGGKGTDTQYF.

The V and J genes are TRBV19 and TRBJ2-7; D gene ambiguous. In germline, CDR1 is LNHDA, CDR2 SQIVND (reference sequence). The CDR3 is 17 residues long. V lost 4 bases, J lost 2 bases, and 21 bases lay in between. The DNA for the CDR3 is TGTGCCAGTAGTACAACGTTATACGGGCCCCGTGCCTACGAGCAGTACTTC. Amino acids: CASSTTLYGPRAYEQYF.

The V and J genes are TRBV2 and TRBJ2-5, with TRBD2 identical over 12 bases. Germline V gene lookup returns CDR1 SNHLY and CDR2 FYNNEI. CDR3 length: 16 residues. The V and J ends lost 9 bases and 6 bases, in that order; junction bases with no gene match: 14. The CDR3 reads CASNDLAGGPIKTQYF. The CDR3 DNA sequence: TGTGCCAGTAATGATCTAGCGGGAGGGCCGATAAAGACCCAGTACTTC.

This clone was counted a few times. V usage is TRBV7-9 and J usage is TRBJ1-6, with 7 bases aligning to TRBD1. The CDR3 is 16 amino acids. The V and J ends lost 5 bases and 5 bases, in that order; junction bases with no gene match: 9. CDR1 is SEHNR, CDR2 FQNEAQ, per germline (reference sequence). The DNA for the CDR3 is TGTGCCAGCAGCCCCGGTGGGACAGTAGATAATTCACCCCTCCACTTT. Translating it yields CASSPGGTVDNSPLHF. Full variable domain (outside the CDR3, taken from reference TRBV7-9 and TRBJ1-6): DTGVSQNPRHKITKRGQNVTFRCDPISEHNRLYWYRQTLGQGPEFLTYFQNEAQLEKSRLLSDRFSAERPKGSFSTLEIQRTEQGDSAMYLCASSPGGTVDNSPLHFGNGTRLTVT.

This chain uses TRBV6-6 with TRBJ2-1, with 15 bases matching TRBD2. The CDR3 covers 17 residues. Germline CDR1 is MNHNY and CDR2 is SVGAGI (reference sequence). With 5 bases clipped from V and 7 bases from J, the junction kept 9 bases outside the gene matches. The CDR3 spells CASSQNPGTSGRNEQFF. The CDR3 DNA follows: TGTGCCAGCAGTCAAAACCCCGGGACTAGCGGGAGGAATGAGCAGTTCTTC.

The chain is built from TRBV9 and TRBJ1-2; TRBD1 matches at 7 bases. The CDR3 has 14 residues. J gave up 1 base and V 1 base, and 1 base lay outside the gene matches. CDR1 and CDR2 (germline): SGDLS, YYNGEE. The CDR3 nucleotides read TGTGCCAGCAGCGTACAGGGGGGTAACTATGGCTACACCTTC. This codes for CASSVQGGNYGYTF.

The chain has TRBV10-3 and TRBJ2-7; 10 bases are shared with TRBD2. CDR1 is ENHRY and CDR2 is SYGVKD in the germline V gene. The CDR3 sequence is 15 residues long. The V gene end was trimmed by 2 bases and the J gene end by 0 bases; junction bases not matched to a gene: 1. This CDR3 is CAISEGLAVSYEQYF. Written as DNA, the CDR3 is TGTGCCATCAGTGAGGGACTAGCGGTCTCCTACGAGCAGTACTTC.

The chain carries TRBV9 and TRBJ2-7; D might be TRBD2 (7 bases). Trimming took off 2 bases at V and 1 base at J, with 16 bases between the two ends. The CDR3 consists of 16 residues. CDR1 and CDR2 from the germline V gene are SGDLS and YYNGEE. The CDR3 loop reads CASSVGAGAHSYEQYF. For the CDR3, the DNA is TGTGCCAGCAGCGTTGGGGCGGGGGCCCATTCCTACGAGCAGTACTTC.

This chain connects TRBV28 to TRBJ2-7; the D call may be TRBD1 or TRBD2 (6 bases each). V lost 7 bases to trimming and J lost 3 bases, with 16 bases between them. Germline V gene sequence: CDR1 MDHEN, CDR2 SYDVKM. The CDR3 is 14 residues long. In DNA form, the CDR3 reads TGTGCCAGCACCATCGAGGGGGGAGTCTACGAGCAGTACTTC. This sequence encodes CASTIEGGVYEQYF.

CDR3 loop: CASSLSWPGELFF. The CDR3 DNA reads as TGTGCCAGCAGTTTAAGCTGGCCCGGGGAGCTGTTTTTT. The chain carries TRBV27 and TRBJ2-2; D is unclear. This CDR3 is built from 13 residues. From germline, CDR1 is MNHEY and CDR2 SMNVEV (reference sequence). Trimming stripped 2 bases from V and 6 bases from J, with 7 bases between.

This chain joins TRBV24-1 and TRBJ1-2; 8 bases align to TRBD1. The V gene end was trimmed by 1 base and the J gene end by 6 bases; junction bases not matched to a gene: 3. This CDR3 contains 14 residues. Per the germline V gene, CDR1 is KGHDR and CDR2 is SFDVKD. In DNA form, the CDR3 reads TGTGCCACCAGTGATTTAAGGACAGGGAATGGCTACACCTTC. Its protein is CATSDLRTGNGYTF.

This clone was counted only a few times. The chain is built from TRBV6-2 or TRBV6-3 and TRBJ1-1; D unclear. V was shortened by 2 bases and J by 1 base, with 5 bases between the two germline ends. The CDR3 runs to 13 residues. Germline V gene sequence: CDR1 MNHEY, CDR2 SVGEGT. CDR3 nucleotide sequence: TGTGCCAGCAGTTACACTTCGAACACTGAAGCTTTCTTT. It translates to CASSYTSNTEAFF.

The V call is TRBV5-4, the J call TRBJ1-2; tentative D call: TRBD1 (6 bases). Trimming took off 3 bases at V and 8 bases at J, with 20 bases between the two ends. This CDR3 spans 15 amino acids. The germline V gene encodes CDR1 SGHNT and CDR2 YYREEE (reference sequence). The CDR3 coding sequence is TGTGCCAGCAGCTCAGGGGCCCTCTATGGATCGGGCTACACCTTC. This encodes CASSSGALYGSGYTF.